This TCR beta chain was sequenced for a study of tumor and adjacent non-tumor tissue in lung cancer. Overall study findings and caveats: TCR diversity was significantly greater in tumor than normal lung tissue.

RNA was extracted from bulk tissue without any cell sorting. This non-tumor lung sample came from over 3 cm beyond the tumor edge. The CDR3 covers 11 residues. CDR1 and CDR2 from the germline V gene are MDHEN and SYDVKM. V lost 6 bases and J lost 6, with 7 bases in between. As for this clonotype: Its specificity is unknown. A much larger clonotype is one base distant, so this may be a read error. This is likely a read error, given that the CDR3 carries no conserved phenylalanine or tryptophan at its end.

TCRbeta libraries were built with three rounds of nested PCR, modified from ARM-PCR. One entry per CDR3 protein, called by TCRdb with MiXCR from the multiplex PCR reads. In the table there are about 90,000 distinct CDR3 sequences, roughly 77% of which are singletons. This sequence was found in a woman aged 50 to 65 with non-small cell lung cancer. This chain joins TRBV28 and TRBJ2-3; D is unclear. What was sequenced was distant non-tumor lung tissue. CDR3 in amino acids: CASRQVDTQYY. CDR3 DNA sequence: TGTGCCAGCAGACAAGTGGATACGCAGTATTAT.